One and the same sample provided the 22 T cell receptor beta chains below, sequenced in a study of human T cells and chemical hapten exposure. Specified time point: pre-sensitization, week 0. The sample's treatment: therapeutic diphenylcyclopropenone sensitization with weekly scalp DPC. Each CDR3 protein gets one entry after TCRdb re-called the RACE reads with MiXCR. The table includes about 68,000 distinct CDR3 sequences, approximately 11% detected once. Here the sequenced sample was whole blood, taken in connection with sensitization to the hapten diphenylcyclopropenone (DPC). These receptors were taken from a woman between 45 and 60 years old with alopecia areata. Some clones in this sample may be carry-over from other donors' samples.

This rearrangement joins TRBV4-3 to TRBJ2-1, with TRBD1 identical over 9 bases. V gave up 0 bases and J gave up 6 bases; unmatched junction bases: 9. Germline V gives CDR1 LGHNA, CDR2 YSLEER. The CDR3 runs 17 residues. CDR3 nucleotides: TGCGCCAGCAGCCAAGATTGGAGGGGGACAGGGACCAATGAGCAGTTCTTC. This codes for CASSQDWRGTGTNEQFF.

This clonotype appeared many times. This chain connects TRBV7-9 to TRBJ2-2; 7 bases agree with TRBD1. V lost 5 bases, J lost 3 bases, and 18 bases stayed unmatched. The CDR3 consists of 19 residues. The V gene's germline CDR1 is SEHNR and CDR2 FQNEAQ (reference sequence). The CDR3, as DNA: TGTGCCAGCAGCCACAGCCTTTCAACTGGGACAGAATACACCGGGGAGCTGTTTTTT. Amino acids: CASSHSLSTGTEYTGELFF. The full variable domain, completed using reference TRBV7-9 and TRBJ2-2, is DTGVSQNPRHKITKRGQNVTFRCDPISEHNRLYWYRQTLGQGPEFLTYFQNEAQLEKSRLLSDRFSAERPKGSFSTLEIQRTEQGDSAMYLCASSHSLSTGTEYTGELFFGEGSRLTVL.

This clonotype occurred many times. The rearrangement uses TRBV18 and TRBJ2-3; D not certain. V lost 2 bases and J lost 0, with 9 bases in between. The CDR3 consists of 15 residues. Looked up from germline, CDR1 is KGHSH and CDR2 is LQKENI. CDR3: CASSPVTSSTDTQYF. In nucleotides, the CDR3 is TGTGCCAGCTCACCAGTGACCTCAAGCACAGATACGCAGTATTTT.

This clonotype was seen a few times. The gene calls are TRBV14 and TRBJ1-3; no reliable D call. CDR1 and CDR2 from the germline V gene are SGHDN and FVKESK. The CDR3 loop spans 13 amino acids. Trimming cost V 8 bases and J 1 base, with 9 bases left between them. The CDR3 protein is CASQRRSGNTIYF. The CDR3 DNA sequence: TGTGCCAGCCAGCGTCGGTCTGGAAACACCATATATTTT.

This clonotype was counted many times. The chain uses TRBV5-1 and TRBJ2-3; D remains ambiguous. CDR3 length: 14 amino acids. The V end lost 5 bases, the J end lost 0 bases, and 10 bases lay between the germline ends. CDR1 and CDR2 (germline): SGHRS, YFSETQ. CDR3 loop: CASRPGPSTDTQYF. The DNA for the CDR3 is TGCGCCAGCAGGCCAGGCCCTAGCACAGATACGCAGTATTTT.

This clonotype was observed a handful of times. The rearrangement joins TRBV6-4 to TRBJ2-3, with TRBD1 matching over 10 bases. The J segment lost 5 bases and the V segment lost 6 bases, leaving 11 bases of the junction unmatched. The CDR3 consists of 16 residues. Germline V gene lookup returns CDR1 MRHNA and CDR2 SNTAGT. The DNA for the CDR3 is TGTGCCAGCAGCCCACGCCCGGGACAGGGGAAAGATACGCAGTATTTT. Its translation is CASSPRPGQGKDTQYF.

This clonotype was seen at least ten times. The rearrangement joins TRBV18 to TRBJ1-5; D unclear. In germline, CDR1 is KGHSH, CDR2 LQKENI. The CDR3 length is 16 residues. Trimming cost V 2 bases and J 1 base, with 12 bases left between them. The CDR3 reads CASSPGQTASNQPQHF. The CDR3 DNA follows: TGTGCCAGCTCACCAGGGCAGACCGCAAGCAATCAGCCCCAGCATTTT.

This clonotype was observed many times. The V and J genes are TRBV6-5 and TRBJ2-1, with 11 bases lining up with TRBD1. Germline V gives CDR1 MNHEY, CDR2 SVGAGI. The trim removed 2 bases at V and 6 bases at J, leaving 6 bases unmatched. The length of the CDR3 is 16 residues. CDR3 in DNA: TGTGCCAGCAGTTACGACGGACAGGGGGCTTTCAATGAGCAGTTCTTC. Encoded protein: CASSYDGQGAFNEQFF.

The chain couples TRBV6-5 to TRBJ1-1, with D hard to call. Looked up from germline, CDR1 is MNHEY and CDR2 is SVGAGI. The CDR3 is made up of 14 amino acids. Trimming stripped 4 bases from V and 4 bases from J, with 13 bases between. The CDR3 sequence is CASSSTIQFTEAFF. In DNA form, the CDR3 reads TGTGCCAGCAGTTCAACTATCCAGTTCACTGAAGCTTTCTTT.

The sample holds a few counts of this clonotype. The chain recombines TRBV28 with TRBJ1-2, with a tentative D call TRBD1 (5 bases). V lost 3 bases and J lost 8, with 10 bases in between. Germline values: CDR1 MDHEN, CDR2 SYDVKM. This CDR3 comprises 12 residues. In nucleotides, the CDR3 is TGTGCCAGCAGTTTGCTGCCAGGGGGCTACACCTTC. The encoded protein is CASSLLPGGYTF.

This clonotype was picked up a small number of times. The rearrangement links TRBV7-2 to TRBJ2-7; D is possibly TRBD1 or TRBD2 (5 bases each). CDR3 length: 14 residues. V was cut by 4 bases and J by 1 base, with 11 bases left in between. CDR1 and CDR2 from the germline V gene are SGHTA and FQGNSA. The CDR3, as DNA: TGTGCCAGCAGCTCGGGACGGACTTCCTACGAGCAGTACTTC. Its translation: CASSSGRTSYEQYF.

This chain links TRBV4-3 with TRBJ2-7; TRBD2 aligns across 10 bases. Trimming removed 3 bases from V and 7 bases from J; junction bases left unmatched: 15. CDR1 is LGHNA and CDR2 is YSLEER in the germline V gene. The CDR3 has 17 amino acids. CDR3 nucleotide sequence: TGCGCCAGCAGCCATTCCTCGGTAGCGGGGGGCCGTTGGGAGCAGTACTTC. Protein: CASSHSSVAGGRWEQYF.

The rearrangement uses TRBV27 and TRBJ2-5; D remains unclear. Germline CDR1 MNHEY, CDR2 SMNVEV (reference sequence). Trimming left V 6 bases short and J 3 bases short, with 11 bases between. The CDR3 sequence is 13 residues long. CDR3 residues: CASSPTRKETQYF. In DNA form, the CDR3 reads TGTGCCAGCAGCCCAACACGAAAAGAGACCCAGTACTTC.

This clonotype was picked up many times. The rearrangement joins TRBV6-2 or TRBV6-3 to TRBJ2-3; no clear D gene. CDR1 is MNHEY and CDR2 is SVGEGT in the germline V gene. The ends were cut back, 1 base at V and 2 bases at J, with 7 bases in the middle. This CDR3 has 14 residues. The CDR3, as DNA: TGTGCCAGCAGTTACTTCGGACCCACAGATACGCAGTATTTT. This gives the protein CASSYFGPTDTQYF.

This clonotype was seen repeatedly, ten times or more. The genes are TRBV12-3 or TRBV12-4 and TRBJ1-6; 12 bases are shared with TRBD1. After removal of 5 bases from V and 7 bases from J, the junction contained 6 bases not matched to a gene. CDR3 length: 16 residues. The CDR3 DNA follows: TGTGCCAGCAGTCCCGGGACAGGGGGCCCCAATTCACCCCTCCACTTT. Translated: CASSPGTGGPNSPLHF.

Notes on this clonotype: Its ends do not fully match the called genes, so a read error is possible. V is TRBV6-1 and J is TRBJ2-7; D perhaps matches TRBD2 (5 bases). The CDR3 sequence is 14 residues long. Germline lookup yields CDR1 MNHNS and CDR2 SASEGT. The chain's CDR3 is CASSEDPGIPPGHF. Written as DNA, the CDR3 is TGTGCCAGCAGTGAAGACCCCGGGATCCCCCCCGGGCACTTC.

This clonotype showed up many times. The chain combines TRBV29-1 with TRBJ1-2; D not certain. Between the trimmed V and J ends, which lost 2 bases and 2 bases, there was a span of 6 bases. This CDR3 comprises 12 residues. Germline V lookup: CDR1 SQVTM, CDR2 ANQGSEA. The CDR3 is CSVEFGNYGYTF. CDR3 bases: TGCAGCGTTGAATTCGGAAACTATGGCTACACCTTC.

This clonotype was counted many times. The chain has TRBV5-1 and TRBJ1-1; 10 bases are a match to TRBD1. Germline CDR1 SGHRS, CDR2 YFSETQ. There are 15 residues in the CDR3. V lost 0 bases and J lost 2; bases outside the gene matches: 1. This CDR3 is CASSLGDRGNTEAFF. DNA for the CDR3: TGCGCCAGCAGCTTGGGGGACAGGGGTAACACTGAAGCTTTCTTT.

J is TRBJ2-1 and V is TRBV3-1; D gene unclear. Per germline, CDR1 LGHDT and CDR2 YNNKEL (reference sequence). Trimming stripped 0 bases from V and 10 bases from J, with 10 bases between. The CDR3 totals 13 residues. The CDR3 nucleotides are TGTGCCAGCAGCCAAGATATTGGCCGCGAGCAGTTCTTC. This sequence encodes CASSQDIGREQFF.

V gene TRBV14 combines with J gene TRBJ2-1, with TRBD2 matching 10 bases. CDR1 and CDR2 (germline): SGHDN, FVKESK. The CDR3 consists of 14 residues. With 1 base clipped from V and 16 bases from J, the junction kept 10 bases outside the gene matches. The CDR3 region is CASSQVEIAGGLFF. The DNA for the CDR3 is TGTGCCAGCAGCCAAGTTGAAATAGCGGGGGGCCTCTTCTTC.

The V gene is TRBV16, the J gene TRBJ2-1; D gene unclear. The length of the CDR3 is 14 residues. From germline, CDR1 is KGHSY and CDR2 FQNENV. V dropped 2 bases and J dropped 2 bases, with 7 bases sitting between them. CDR3 region: CASSQGVPYNEQFF. The CDR3 region has the DNA TGTGCCAGCAGCCAAGGGGTCCCCTACAATGAGCAGTTCTTC.

This clonotype has ten or more counts. The chain is built from TRBV28 and TRBJ2-5, with D hard to call. The V end was cut by 3 bases, the J end by 5 bases, with 4 bases between. Germline V gene sequence: CDR1 MDHEN, CDR2 SYDVKM. There are 11 residues in the CDR3. As DNA, the CDR3 is TGTGCCAGCAGTTTCGCGGAGACCCAGTACTTC. Its protein is CASSFAETQYF. Using reference TRBV28 and TRBJ2-5 for the parts outside the CDR3, the full variable domain is DVKVTQSSRYLVKRTGEKVFLECVQDMDHENMFWYRQDPGLGLRLIYFSYDVKMKEKGDIPEGYSVSREKKERFSLILESASTNQTSMYLCASSFAETQYFGPGTRLLVL.